The sequence of this T cell receptor beta chain was determined in a study of cytomegalovirus exposure and HLA in healthy donors (dated by TCRdb to about 2017). Concerning the study at large: According to an earlier analysis of 587 of the donors, 150 million to 200 million T cells yielded 100 million or so unique TCR beta sequences and 276 Gb of sequence data. About 310 gigabases of sequencing data and tens of millions of unique TCR sequences were included in an early release covering several hundred HLA-typed donors. Among the roughly 410 genotyped donors, approximately 82% belonged to the genetic ancestry cluster associated with self-reported Caucasian donors. The aim of the study was to test whether cataloging public T cell receptors could identify signatures of past pathogen exposure. The study used immunosequencing to profile the T cell repertoires of several hundred subjects and linked those repertoires to cytomegalovirus serostatus. Besides the first cohort of around 700 subjects, a separate validation cohort made up of 90 to 150 different subjects was used. To predict cytomegalovirus infection status, the study brought together high-throughput TCR immunosequencing, statistical association of individual TCRs with disease status, and machine learning. In a later analysis, previously published TCR beta repertoires from 500 to 750 donors were re-analyzed and high-resolution HLA genotyping was added so that TCR occurrence patterns could be studied. Rather than drawing on any new phenotypic data, the later analysis identified candidate immune exposures from TCR beta sequences and the way those sequences occurred across donors. An earlier analysis of fewer than 700 of the donors applied high-throughput TCR beta sequencing to assess whether each TCR beta V gene segment acted as functional or pseudogenic. Alongside the repertoire data, information on donor age, sex, ethnicity and CMV serostatus was compiled. Genome-wide SNP genotypes for about 65% of the roughly 670 donors were used in a later genetic analysis, which treated that subset as a discovery cohort. All discovery cohort repertoires had been generated using a single sequencing platform. HLA typing covered class I and class II loci at four-digit resolution. Typing coverage varied by locus: about 629-630 donors for A, B, C, DRB1 and DQB1; roughly 560 for DQA1; around 570 for DPA1; around 490 for DPB1. Four or five DR-DQ haplotypes were handled as single units for association and clustering because linkage in the cohort was strong. Across roughly 420 genotyped donors of the cohort, an average of roughly 230,000 unique TCR beta nucleotide sequences per donor were sequenced, and roughly a sixth of those sequences were non-productive.

On this clone: Its antigen is unknown. Qualities for individual bases were not recorded, and no much larger clone is one base off.

The library was produced with the immunoSEQ multiplex PCR assay. For the multiplex PCR, a mixture combining 60 forward primers for TCR Vbeta segments and 13 reverse primers for TCR Jbeta segments was used. The CDR3 region of rearranged TCR beta genes was amplified from genomic DNA by a multiplex PCR assay. The Illumina HiSeq System was used to sequence the amplified TCR beta libraries as 87-base-pair reads. On the study's bioinformatics: A later analysis counted tens of millions of unique TCR beta chains across the 650 to 800 repertoires, and some 11 million of these chains were shared by at least two donors. Raw reads were error-corrected and collapsed into unique sequences by a nearest-neighbor algorithm in which closely related sequences were merged to remove PCR and sequencing errors. V, D and J gene segments were assigned by aligning CDR3 sequences to IMGT reference sequences. For a sequence to be retained, a match of at least six nucleotides to both a V gene segment and a J gene segment was required. Rearrangements were called productive when the CDR3 lacked stop codons and stayed in frame with V and J; all others were non-productive. Following IMGT convention, CDR3 was defined as the stretch from the second conserved V-encoded cysteine up to the conserved J-encoded phenylalanine. The earlier analysis of about 610 of the donors excluded any sequence lacking an unambiguous match to a single V gene segment. An earlier analysis of several hundred of the donors called V segments functional above 56.7% productive rearrangements and segregating when the between-donor standard deviation exceeded 5%. To diagnose cytomegalovirus status from the catalog of TCR beta chain sequences, a statistical classification framework was built. In a later analysis, V and J genes were assigned by comparing TCR nucleotide sequences against IMGT/GENE-DB human TR gene sequences. The TCRdist pipeline was used in a later analysis to assign CDR3 sequences and most-parsimonious VDJ recombination scenarios. A later analysis defined each TCR beta chain by its CDR3 amino acid sequence plus V-gene family, and excluded reads lacking a unique V-gene family. As a way to deal with suspected cross-contamination and a sequencing artifact, a later analysis dropped 450 to 600 nucleotide sequences that were highly shared and had low generation probability. A later analysis calculated a clonal expansion index for each public chain from normalized within-repertoire ranks of inferred template counts. In a later analysis, generation probabilities were computed using a VDJ recombination model fitted to out-of-frame rearrangements, and the results were checked against IGoR. Hypergeometric tests were used in a later analysis to score TCR-TCR, TCR-HLA and TCR-CMV co-occurrence, with a repertoire-size bias correction applied to the TCR pairs. A later analysis estimated false discovery rates by permuting HLA or CMV assignments 20 times. In a later analysis, co-occurring TCRs were grouped using DBSCAN, with TCRdist sequence similarity added in when clustering inside HLA-allele-positive subsets. Repertoires with fewer than 30,000 or more than 120,000 public chains were left out of co-occurrence clustering, as were five repertoires with anomalous nucleotide sharing. TCRdb carries this immuneACCESS record with in-frame sequences only. Its versions omit some clonotypes, under half of them owing to an unresolved V gene in the studies checked, with the rest unexplained. V, J and clone size reflect that table, while D and trimming were determined from the DNA. For this sample the table gives some 120,000 clones, of which less than 80% were detected only once. The leading ten clones occupy under 5% of the sample.

The V end loses 6 bases and the J end loses 7 bases, and a stretch of 22 bases separates them. The germline V gene specifies MNHNS as CDR1 and SASEGT as CDR2. The CDR3 spans 15 residues, from the cysteine through the phenylalanine. Just the 45-base CDR3 DNA is kept, in frame starting at base 1. In total, more than 500 healthy bone marrow donors made up the cohort. At the time of sampling, every cohort member was nominally healthy, though immune exposures that went unrecorded were likely present. The donor tested CMV seronegative and was one of the 352 seronegative cohort members. A peripheral blood sample was provided by each donor, and peripheral blood mononuclear cells were used for TCR beta sequencing. The Qiagen DNeasy Blood Extraction Kit was used to extract genomic DNA from the blood cell samples. Points the paper makes about the study in general: A later genetic analysis associated a missense DCLRE1C variant with V-gene and J-gene trimming of TCR beta chains, and an independent cohort replicated the association. In a later analysis, HLA-associated TCR beta chains showed more clonal expansion and lower generation probabilities than non-associated chains that were equally common. In a later analysis, the rate of TCR association differed among HLA loci, with DRB1 alleles having the most associated TCRs and HLA-C alleles having the fewest. Because counts were too low, 15 to 20 rarely observed V segments, including chromosome 9 orphons, were excluded from the earlier analysis of several hundred of the donors. A group of highly shared sequence variants was considered likely to be a technical artifact of the sequencing pipeline. Strong co-occurrence of HLA alleles, especially DR and DQ, made assigning TCR associations to individual alleles difficult. While some public TCRs were present in many individuals, most TCR sequences turned up only very rarely across donors. A later analysis associated about 17,000 TCR beta sequences with specific HLA alleles at a false discovery rate of 0.05. In a later analysis, several top co-occurrence clusters were reported to appear linked to parvovirus B19, influenza, CMV and Epstein-Barr virus. This cohort had only TCR beta chains sequenced, and the lack of alpha or paired-chain data limited which features could be detected. A further reported finding was that TCR beta sequences accurately predicted the HLA-A and HLA-B alleles for most subjects in the first cohort. In vitro tests confirmed that a few of the cytomegalovirus-associated TCR beta chains recognize cytomegalovirus antigens. Some IMGT-functional V segments, including TRBV6-2 and TRBV6-3, could not be distinguished by the 87-base-pair reads and were therefore excluded. In the study, 150 to 200 TCR beta chains were listed as associated with cytomegalovirus. A later analysis found that most CMV-associated TCR beta chains appeared HLA-restricted, with HLA associations seemingly driven largely by CMV exposure. Roughly uniform sequencing depth across donors was assumed in presence/absence analyses, although this assumption may not hold. Correlated functional status among segregating V segments might reflect linkage disequilibrium, but an unknown experimental factor could not be ruled out. The classifier was reported to diagnose cytomegalovirus status with high specificity and sensitivity in both the original cohort and the validation cohort. Because HLA typing was unavailable for some donors at each locus, only the typed subset was used in association tests. According to a later genetic analysis, donors in an Asian-associated ancestry cluster had fewer N-insertions in productive TCRs than the roughly 700-donor mean. Immune exposure information for the cohort was limited to CMV serostatus. According to the authors, the approach could potentially be generalized to other disease states and immunological phenotypes. An earlier analysis of some 590 of the donors showed that most TCR beta V segments appeared in productive rearrangements either about 87% or about 30% of the time, which broadly matched IMGT annotations.

Recombination connected TRBV6-1 to TRBJ2-7, with a weak D call of TRBD2 (6 bases match). Sample: PBMCs. The TCR originated in a man aged 25-45 years in good health and CMV-seronegative. The DNA sequence is given as TGTGCCAGCAGGATCCGGGACTCTCCTCTCCGGGAGCAGTACTTC. Translated, it gives CASRIRDSPLREQYF.